This T cell receptor (beta chain) was observed in a study of cytomegalovirus exposure and HLA in healthy donors. Details on this clone: Its antigen is undetermined.

Findings of the study overall: Within the 130 or so validation repertoires, first-cohort TCR clusters tended to co-occur, according to a later analysis. Rare TCR sequences predominated, though certain public TCRs were found in many donors.

The protocol was immunoSEQ multiplex PCR, while the TCRdb copy is restricted to in-frame clones and leaves out a portion. The table includes about 82,000 clones, 85% to 95% detected once. Germline values: CDR1 SGHRS, CDR2 YFSETQ. With V trimmed by 3 bases and J by 7 bases, 12 bases remained unmatched. This CDR3 is 16 amino acids long. The chain has TRBV5-1 and TRBJ2-3; TRBD2 aligns across 9 bases. The sample taken for sequencing was PBMCs. The receptor's source is a woman younger than 35 in good health and CMV-seronegative. The CDR3 DNA is TGCGCCAGCAGCTCGCGGGGGGGCATTTTTGAAAATACGCAGTATTTT. This codes for CASSSRGGIFENTQYF.